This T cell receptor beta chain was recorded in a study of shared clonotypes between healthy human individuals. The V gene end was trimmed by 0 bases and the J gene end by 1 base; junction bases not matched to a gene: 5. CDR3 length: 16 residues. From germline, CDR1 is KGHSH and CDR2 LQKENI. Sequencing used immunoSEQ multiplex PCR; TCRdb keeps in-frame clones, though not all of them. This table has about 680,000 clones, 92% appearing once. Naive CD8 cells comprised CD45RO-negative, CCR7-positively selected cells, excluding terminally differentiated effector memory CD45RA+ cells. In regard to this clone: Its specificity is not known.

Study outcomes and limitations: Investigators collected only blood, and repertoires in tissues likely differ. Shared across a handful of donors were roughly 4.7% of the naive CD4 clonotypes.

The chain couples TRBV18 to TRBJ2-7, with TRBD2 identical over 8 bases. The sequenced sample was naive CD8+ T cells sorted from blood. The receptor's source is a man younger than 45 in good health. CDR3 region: CASSPPSGGRSYEQYF. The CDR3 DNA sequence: TGTGCCAGCTCACCACCGTCGGGCGGGAGGTCCTACGAGCAGTACTTC. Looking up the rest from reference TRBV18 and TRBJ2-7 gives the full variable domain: NAGVMQNPRHLVRRRGQEARLRCSPMKGHSHVYWYRQLPEEGLKFMVYLQKENIIDESGMPKERFSAEFPKEGPSILRIQQVVRGDSAAYFCASSPPSGGRSYEQYFGPGTRLTVT.